Following are 15 T cell receptor beta chains from one sample sequenced in a study of CD8 T cells in Susac syndrome. RNA in amounts of about 0.5 to 1 ug was reverse transcribed with random hexamers. In TCRdb, the immunoSEQ multiplex PCR reads were re-called with MiXCR into one record per CDR3 protein. This table has about 300,000 distinct CDR3 sequences, roughly 84% appearing once. Material: CD8+ T cells from PBMCs. These receptors came from a human donor with multiple sclerosis.

The rearrangement uses TRBV9 and TRBJ1-5, with TRBD1 as a possible D gene (5 bases). Germline V gives CDR1 SGDLS, CDR2 YYNGEE. V was shortened by 0 bases and J by 5 bases, with 9 bases between the two germline ends. The CDR3 covers 14 residues. The CDR3 DNA reads TGTGCCAGCAGCGTAGGGGGAGGGGATCAGCCCCAGCATTTT. Residues: CASSVGGGDQPQHF.

V gene TRBV7-9 combines with J gene TRBJ2-3; D unresolved. The CDR3 sequence is 18 residues long. Germline V gene lookup returns CDR1 SEHNR and CDR2 FQNEAQ (reference sequence). V was trimmed by 4 bases and J by 8 bases, leaving 28 bases between them. The CDR3 bases are TGTGCCAGCAGCTCATCCAGCCCCGGGTACTACTTCAGAGGTACGCAGTATTTT. Amino acids: CASSSSSPGYYFRGTQYF.

The rearrangement joins TRBV20-1 to TRBJ1-1, with D possibly being TRBD1 (6 bases). The germline V gene encodes CDR1 DFQATT and CDR2 SNEGSKA (reference sequence). Deletions cut 1 base from V and 4 bases from J, with 10 bases between. This CDR3 comprises 13 residues. The CDR3 loop reads CSARGRGGTEAFF. In DNA, the CDR3 is TGCAGTGCTAGAGGCAGGGGAGGCACTGAAGCTTTCTTT.

V usage is TRBV27 and J usage is TRBJ2-7; D is undetermined. CDR3 length equals 13 residues. Germline assignment: CDR1 MNHEY and CDR2 SMNVEV (reference sequence). The V end lost 0 bases, the J end lost 3 bases, and 6 bases lay between the germline ends. CDR3: CASSLSVNYEQYF. The DNA for the CDR3 is TGTGCCAGCAGTTTATCGGTGAACTACGAGCAGTACTTC.

The gene calls are TRBV19 and TRBJ2-7; D is possibly TRBD1 or TRBD2 (5 bases each). Germline V gene data show CDR1 as LNHDA and CDR2 as SQIVND (reference sequence). The germline V and J ends were trimmed by 6 bases and 3 bases, with 12 bases remaining between them. The CDR3 is made up of 13 amino acids. The CDR3 sequence is CASSDSGGYEQYF. The CDR3 coding sequence is TGTGCCAGTAGCGACAGCGGAGGCTACGAGCAGTACTTC.

This clonotype was observed a few times. The junction and the germline gene differ at one end; a read error may be behind it. This chain joins TRBV28 and TRBJ2-1, with TRBD2 matching 11 bases. This CDR3 is built from 16 residues. CDR1 is MDHEN and CDR2 is SYDVKM in the germline V gene. This CDR3 is CASSSGTSGLYNEQFF. The CDR3 bases are TGTGCCAGCAGTTCCGGGACTAGCGGTTTATACAATGAGCAGTTTTTC. Based on the CDR3 plus reference TRBV28 and TRBJ2-1, the full variable domain is DVKVTQSSRYLVKRTGEKVFLECVQDMDHENMFWYRQDPGLGLRLIYFSYDVKMKEKGDIPEGYSVSREKKERFSLILESASTNQTSMYLCASSSGTSGLYNEQFFGPGTRLTVL.

V gene TRBV6-2 or TRBV6-3 combines with J gene TRBJ2-1; 11 bases are a match to TRBD2. The CDR3 consists of 16 residues. V lost 5 bases to trimming and J lost 5 bases; unmatched junction nucleotides: 8. Germline CDR1 and CDR2: MNHEY and SVGEGT. CDR3 in amino acids: CASSTILAGGDNEQFF. CDR3 DNA sequence: TGTGCCAGCAGTACTATTCTAGCGGGAGGAGACAATGAGCAGTTCTTC.

The chain uses TRBV10-3 and TRBJ2-1, with 12 positions matching TRBD2. J gave up 7 bases and V 6 bases, and 10 bases lay outside the gene matches. Per germline, CDR1 ENHRY and CDR2 SYGVKD. This CDR3 has 16 residues. This CDR3 is CAIRSSGRAFANEQFF. In nucleotides, the CDR3 is TGTGCCATCAGATCTAGCGGGAGGGCCTTTGCGAATGAGCAGTTCTTC.

CDR3 in amino acids: CAGALGWFNEQFF. The CDR3 bases are TGTGCCGGGGCACTAGGGTGGTTCAATGAGCAGTTCTTC. The chain links TRBV30 to TRBJ2-1; D is perhaps TRBD1 or TRBD2 (5 bases each). Germline-derived CDR1 and CDR2 are GTSNPN and SVGIG (reference sequence). Trimming stripped 8 bases from V and 6 bases from J, with 17 bases between. The CDR3 covers 13 residues.

The chain uses TRBV9 and TRBJ2-5, with 8 bases matching TRBD2. The germline V gene has CDR1 SGDLS and CDR2 YYNGEE. The CDR3 has 15 amino acids. Losses at the gene ends were 0 bases for V and 0 bases for J; bases not matched to a gene: 1. CDR3 in amino acids: CASSVAGGDQETQYF. The CDR3 region has the DNA TGTGCCAGCAGCGTAGCGGGAGGGGACCAAGAGACCCAGTACTTC.

V usage is TRBV19 and J usage is TRBJ1-1; D gene ambiguous. V lost 3 bases and J 4 bases, leaving 3 bases between the germline ends. Germline-derived CDR1 and CDR2 are LNHDA and SQIVND (reference sequence). The length of the CDR3 is 11 residues. CDR3 sequence (DNA): TGTGCCAGTAGTATGGTCACTGAAGCTTTCTTT. It encodes CASSMVTEAFF.

This sequence joins TRBV16 and TRBJ1-2, with D unclear. V lost 4 bases, J lost 4 bases, and 16 bases lay in between. The CDR3 sequence is 15 residues long. CDR1 and CDR2 (germline): KGHSY, FQNENV. Here the CDR3 DNA reads TGTGCCAGCAGCCTCTCAGTCCCGGCCCTCTATGGCTACACCTTC. It translates to CASSLSVPALYGYTF.

V usage is TRBV30 and J usage is TRBJ2-1; D perhaps matches TRBD1 (6 bases). CDR1 is GTSNPN and CDR2 is SVGIG in the germline V gene (reference sequence). There are 13 residues in the CDR3. Trimming cost V 5 bases and J 2 bases, with 10 bases left between them. As DNA, the CDR3 is TGTGCCTGGGAGGGGGATCCCTACAATGAGCAGTTCTTC. Translated, it gives CAWEGDPYNEQFF.

CDR3 in amino acids: CASSLEGADTQYF. The DNA of the CDR3 is TGTGCCAGCAGCTTAGAGGGAGCAGATACGCAGTATTTT. V is TRBV11-1 and J is TRBJ2-3, with a possible D match to TRBD2 (5 bases). CDR3 length equals 13 residues. The germline gives CDR1 SGHAT, CDR2 FQDESV (reference sequence). V was shortened by 1 base and J by 4 bases, with 6 bases between the two germline ends.

This chain connects TRBV7-9 to TRBJ2-5; 13 positions match TRBD2. Germline CDR1 and CDR2: SEHNR and FQNEAQ (reference sequence). The V and J ends lost 5 bases and 5 bases, in that order; junction bases with no gene match: 5. The CDR3 runs to 15 residues. CDR3 in amino acids: CASSEGLAGDETQYF. In nucleotides, the CDR3 is TGTGCCAGCAGCGAAGGACTAGCGGGAGACGAGACCCAGTACTTC.